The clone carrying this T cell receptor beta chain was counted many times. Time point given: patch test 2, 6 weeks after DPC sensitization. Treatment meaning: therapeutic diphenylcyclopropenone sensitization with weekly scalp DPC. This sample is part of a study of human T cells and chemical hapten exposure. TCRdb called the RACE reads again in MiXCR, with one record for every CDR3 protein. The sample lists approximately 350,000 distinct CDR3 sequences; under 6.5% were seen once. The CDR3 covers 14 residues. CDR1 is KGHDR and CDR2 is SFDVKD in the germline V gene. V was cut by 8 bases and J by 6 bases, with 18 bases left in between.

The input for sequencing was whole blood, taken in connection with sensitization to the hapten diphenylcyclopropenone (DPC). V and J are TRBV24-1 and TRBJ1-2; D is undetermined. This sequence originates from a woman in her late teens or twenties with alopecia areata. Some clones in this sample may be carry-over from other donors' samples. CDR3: CATTEPRAVNGYTF. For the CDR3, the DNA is TGTGCCACCACCGAACCAAGGGCCGTGAATGGCTACACCTTC.